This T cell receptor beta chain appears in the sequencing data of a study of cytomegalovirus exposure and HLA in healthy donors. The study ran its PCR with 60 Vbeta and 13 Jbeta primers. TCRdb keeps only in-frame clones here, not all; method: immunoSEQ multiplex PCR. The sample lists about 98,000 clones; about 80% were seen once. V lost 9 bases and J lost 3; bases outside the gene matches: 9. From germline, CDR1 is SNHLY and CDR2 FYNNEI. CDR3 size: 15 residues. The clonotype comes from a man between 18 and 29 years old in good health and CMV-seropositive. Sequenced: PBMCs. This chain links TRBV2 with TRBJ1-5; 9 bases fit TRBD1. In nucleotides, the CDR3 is TGTGCCAGGGGGGGGACAGGGACACCCAATCAGCCCCAGCATTTT. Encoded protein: CARGGTGTPNQPQHF.